The source of this T cell receptor (beta chain) is a study of Ad26.COV2.S vaccination and SARS-CoV-2 variants. About this clone itself: Its antigen is undetermined.

V lost 5 bases, J lost 5 bases, and 13 bases lay in between. Germline V gene sequence: CDR1 SGHTA, CDR2 FQGNSA. CDR3 length: 13 amino acids. Generated by immunoSEQ multiplex PCR, the TCRdb table keeps only in-frame clones and is missing some. Seen here are over 90,000 clones, 80% observed once, and the top ten hold 17%. Whole-study findings and limits: Post-vaccination breadth of spike-specific CD8+ and CD4+ T cell responses was reportedly substantial. Non-spike TCR breadth showed similarity between vaccine and placebo recipients. Analyses of TCR breadth and depth may have underestimated total T cell responses. Spike-specific TCR breadth was greater in vaccine than placebo recipients.

The receptor was isolated from a human donor who had recovered from COVID-19. The sample here was peripheral blood, taken after recovery from COVID-19. The J gene is TRBJ2-7, the V gene TRBV7-2; D is unclear. The CDR3 sequence: CASSLGGVNEQYF. DNA of the CDR3: TGTGCCAGCAGCCTCGGTGGGGTGAACGAGCAGTACTTC.